This TCR beta chain derives from a study of shared clonotypes between healthy human individuals. In the study overall: For every donor, three CD4 naive, three CD4 memory, two CD8 naive and one CD8 memory plates were used. Notes on the study in general: Naive CD4 clonotypes were shared across several donors at about 5%. Despite large depth, rarefaction showed incomplete sorted-subset sequencing.

CDR3 size: 8 residues. Germline CDR1 and CDR2: SEHNR and FQNEAQ (reference sequence). Trimming shortened V by 10 bases and J by 15 bases, and 10 bases separated the two germline ends. Concerning this clone: Its specificity is not known.

Researchers divided each subset's genomic DNA evenly across several immunoSEQ plates. Some clones are missing from TCRdb's copy, which holds only in-frame ones; the method was immunoSEQ multiplex PCR. The sample has about 1,500,000 clones; roughly 96% are singletons. The chain joins TRBV7-9 to TRBJ2-1; no clear D. This sequence originates from a man aged 25-45 years in good health. Sequenced material: naive CD4+ T cells sorted from blood. Subset meaning: CD45RA+ positively selected. The CDR3 coding sequence is TGTGCCACGAGTAGAGGGTTCTTC. Residues: CATSRGFF.